This TCR beta chain was identified during a study of cytomegalovirus exposure and HLA in healthy donors. Study information: Researchers found that about 84% of about 400 genotyped donors fell within the Caucasian-associated ancestry cluster.

PCR amplification relied on 60 Vbeta primers (plus 13 Jbeta primers). TCRdb keeps only in-frame clones here, not all; method: immunoSEQ multiplex PCR. The table records fewer than 150,000 clones, approximately 85% of them present only once. The CDR3 extends over 15 amino acids. CDR1 and CDR2 from the germline V gene are MNHNS and SASEGT. V dropped 2 bases and J dropped 6 bases, with 17 bases sitting between them. The sequence was obtained from a young woman in good health and CMV-seropositive. Sequencing input: PBMCs. The V and J genes are TRBV6-1 and TRBJ2-7; D is perhaps TRBD2 (5 bases). The CDR3 DNA follows: TGTGCCAGCAGTGAACAGGCAGGTTTTGCGGGCGAGCAGTACTTC. This gives the protein CASSEQAGFAGEQYF.